One sample yielded the 17 T cell receptor beta chains listed below, sequenced in a study of cytomegalovirus exposure and HLA in healthy donors (dated by TCRdb to 2015 to 2018). Library preparation employed the immunoSEQ multiplex PCR assay. What TCRdb holds here is the immuneACCESS table cut down to in-frame rearrangements. Part of the clones is not present; checked against another copy, under half of the missing clones reflect an unresolved V gene, and the others are unexplained. The sample contains a few hundred thousand clones, over 75% of them found a single time. Over 0.7% of the sample is taken by the ten largest. The sample taken for sequencing was PBMCs. These receptor sequences come from a young woman in good health and CMV-seronegative.

This clone has only one observation. The J gene is TRBJ1-5, the V gene TRBV7-9; D remains ambiguous. V lost 3 bases to trimming and J lost 0 bases, with 3 bases between them. Germline V gives CDR1 SEHNR, CDR2 FQNEAQ (reference sequence). The CDR3 totals 13 residues. The CDR3 loop reads CASSFNSNQPQHF. The DNA of the CDR3 is TGTGCCAGCAGCTTTAATAGCAATCAGCCCCAGCATTTT.

J is TRBJ2-5 and V is TRBV7-9; 9 nucleotides align to TRBD1. The V gene's germline CDR1 is SEHNR and CDR2 FQNEAQ (reference sequence). This CDR3 region has 17 residues. The junction had 17 bases not matched to a gene; V was cut back by 5 bases and J by 7 bases. The CDR3 DNA reads TGTGCCAGCAGCCTCCGACAGGGGGTCTCCTCTGTGGTGACCCAGTACTTC. It specifies CASSLRQGVSSVVTQYF.

The rearrangement links TRBV6-6 to TRBJ2-1; 8 nucleotides line up with TRBD2. V shed 2 bases and J 4 bases; nucleotides not matched to a gene: 4. The CDR3 sequence is 15 residues long. The germline V gene encodes CDR1 MNHNY and CDR2 SVGAGI (reference sequence). The CDR3 protein is CASSYGVAGYNEQFF. CDR3 sequence (DNA): TGTGCCAGCAGTTACGGGGTAGCGGGGTACAATGAGCAGTTCTTC.

J is TRBJ2-1 and V is TRBV7-9; D is unclear. Between the trimmed V and J ends, which lost 5 bases and 10 bases, there was a span of 12 bases. The CDR3 covers 12 residues. Germline loops: CDR1 SEHNR, CDR2 FQNEAQ (reference sequence). Here the CDR3 DNA reads TGTGCCAGCAGCCCGACGTGGGCGGAGCAGTTCTTC. It codes for CASSPTWAEQFF.

In DNA form, the CDR3 reads TGTGCCAGCAGAAGGGACATCGGAGCCAAAAACATTCAGTACTTC. Translated: CASRRDIGAKNIQYF. V is TRBV6-5 and J is TRBJ2-4; tentatively, D is TRBD1 (6 bases). The germline V gene has CDR1 MNHEY and CDR2 SVGAGI. Trimming cost V 6 bases and J 0 bases, with 12 bases left between them. CDR3 size: 15 residues.

V usage is TRBV4-1 and J usage is TRBJ1-1; tentatively, D is TRBD1 (5 bases). The CDR3 is made up of 14 amino acids. Germline-derived CDR1 and CDR2 are MGHRA and YSYEKL. The V and J ends lost 1 base and 0 bases respectively, with 6 bases between them. In DNA, the CDR3 is TGCGCCAGCAGCCAAGGACAGCTGAACACTGAAGCTTTCTTT. The encoded protein is CASSQGQLNTEAFF.

This chain uses TRBV6-5 with TRBJ2-7; D possibly corresponds to TRBD2 (5 bases). Germline CDR1 and CDR2: MNHEY and SVGAGI. This CDR3 region has 16 residues. Trimming took 4 bases from V and 6 from J, leaving 22 bases between them. The CDR3 bases are TGTGCCAGCAGTTCCGATCAGTGGACTGGTACCTCCGAGCAGTACTTC. Translating gives CASSSDQWTGTSEQYF.

The rearrangement links TRBV5-1 to TRBJ2-3; 15 positions agree with TRBD2. The CDR3 covers 17 residues. The J segment lost 5 bases and the V segment lost 1 base, leaving 5 bases of the junction unmatched. Germline V gene lookup returns CDR1 SGHRS and CDR2 YFSETQ. The CDR3 sequence is CASSLTGLAGGIDTQYF. The DNA for the CDR3 is TGCGCCAGCAGCTTGACGGGACTAGCGGGAGGTATAGATACGCAGTATTTT. Using reference TRBV5-1 and TRBJ2-3 for the parts outside the CDR3, the full variable domain is KAGVTQTPRYLIKTRGQQVTLSCSPISGHRSVSWYQQTPGQGLQFLFEYFSETQRNKGNFPGRFSGRQFSNSRSEMNVSTLELGDSALYLCASSLTGLAGGIDTQYFGPGTRLTVL.

The rearrangement links TRBV28 to TRBJ2-6; 8 bases line up with TRBD2. Germline V gene data show CDR1 as MDHEN and CDR2 as SYDVKM. The trim removed 8 bases at V and 2 bases at J, leaving 17 bases unmatched. The CDR3 consists of 19 residues. CDR3 bases: TGTGCCAGCGGGCAGTCCCGTCGGGGGGGGGTGGCTGGGGCCAACGTCCTGACTTTC. It encodes CASGQSRRGGVAGANVLTF. Full variable domain (rest looked up from reference TRBV28 and TRBJ2-6): DVKVTQSSRYLVKRTGEKVFLECVQDMDHENMFWYRQDPGLGLRLIYFSYDVKMKEKGDIPEGYSVSREKKERFSLILESASTNQTSMYLCASGQSRRGGVAGANVLTFGAGSRLTVL.

In DNA, the CDR3 is TGTGCCAGCAGCATAGGTAGCGATCGCACAGATACGCAGTATTTT. Translated: CASSIGSDRTDTQYF. The rearrangement joins TRBV28 to TRBJ2-3; possibly TRBD2 for D (5 bases). Trimming left V 6 bases short and J 1 base short, with 14 bases between. Germline V gene lookup returns CDR1 MDHEN and CDR2 SYDVKM. CDR3 size: 15 residues.

This sequence joins TRBV6-1 and TRBJ2-2, with a weak D call TRBD1 (5 bases). V was clipped by 1 base and J by 9 bases, with 12 bases between them. CDR1 MNHNS and CDR2 SASEGT come from the germline V gene. This CDR3 has 14 residues. The CDR3 DNA reads TGTGCCAGCAGTGAAGGGCGACAGTCCCGGGAGCTGTTTTTT. Its protein product is CASSEGRQSRELFF.

The chain carries TRBV28 and TRBJ2-2; TRBD2 might be the D (6 bases). V was cut by 2 bases and J by 6 bases, with 7 bases left in between. Germline V gives CDR1 MDHEN, CDR2 SYDVKM. The CDR3 loop spans 13 amino acids. The CDR3 DNA is TGTGCCAGCAGTTTAGCGGGACCCGGGGAGCTGTTTTTT. It specifies CASSLAGPGELFF.

The rearrangement links TRBV7-6 to TRBJ1-1, with TRBD1 matching over 7 bases. The CDR3 covers 14 residues. V gave up 3 bases and J gave up 6 bases; unmatched junction bases: 7. The V gene's germline CDR1 is SGHVS and CDR2 FNYEAQ. The CDR3 region has the DNA TGTGCCAGCAGCTTCCCGGGCGGACAGGCTGAAGCTTTCTTT. It encodes CASSFPGGQAEAFF.

This clone was seen more than once but under ten times. The CDR3 sequence: CASSRGAGYGYTF. CDR3 nucleotide sequence: TGTGCCAGCAGTAGGGGCGCTGGGTATGGCTACACCTTC. The rearrangement uses TRBV2 and TRBJ1-2; D may be TRBD1 (5 bases). The V gene lost 5 bases and the J gene lost 5 bases, with 12 bases spanning the gap. The germline V gene has CDR1 SNHLY and CDR2 FYNNEI. This CDR3 region has 13 residues.

The CDR3 bases are TGTGCCAGCAAAGGACAGGGGGTCTCCTACGAGCAGTACTTC. This gives the protein CASKGQGVSYEQYF. The rearrangement joins TRBV2 to TRBJ2-7; 10 positions agree with TRBD1. The CDR3 spans 14 residues. Germline V lookup: CDR1 SNHLY, CDR2 FYNNEI. Trimming took 7 bases from V and 0 from J; bases not matched to a gene: 3. Using reference TRBV2 and TRBJ2-7 for the parts outside the CDR3, the full variable domain is EPEVTQTPSHQVTQMGQEVILRCVPISNHLYFYWYRQILGQKVEFLVSFYNNEISEKSEIFDDQFSVERPDGSNFTLKIRSTKLEDSAMYFCASKGQGVSYEQYFGPGTRLTVT.

The rearrangement uses TRBV9 and TRBJ2-3; 8 bases agree with TRBD1. Germline CDR1 is SGDLS and CDR2 is YYNGEE. After removal of 4 bases from V and 5 bases from J, the junction contained 9 bases not matched to a gene. This CDR3 has 15 amino acids. In DNA form, the CDR3 reads TGTGCCAGCAGCCCTTGGACAGGGTGGGGAGATACGCAGTATTTT. Its protein is CASSPWTGWGDTQYF. Full variable domain (rest looked up from reference TRBV9 and TRBJ2-3): DSGVTQTPKHLITATGQRVTLRCSPRSGDLSVYWYQQSLDQGLQFLIQYYNGEERAKGNILERFSAQQFPDLHSELNLSSLELGDSALYFCASSPWTGWGDTQYFGPGTRLTVL.

This chain uses TRBV28 with TRBJ1-5, with TRBD1 matching over 9 bases. The germline V gene encodes CDR1 MDHEN and CDR2 SYDVKM. V shed 3 bases and J 7 bases; nucleotides not matched to a gene: 4. The length of the CDR3 is 14 residues. The CDR3 loop reads CASSFLTGGQPQHF. The CDR3 coding sequence is TGTGCCAGCAGTTTTTTAACAGGGGGCCAGCCCCAGCATTTT.